The 6 T cell receptor beta chains below all came from one sample that was sequenced in a study of molecular identifiers for immune sequencing clone quantification. Each CDR3 protein is one row after TCRdb ran MiXCR on the PCR reads. There are about 510,000 distinct CDR3 sequences in the sample; around a fifth occur only once, and about 0.8% lies in the top ten. The source material was naive CD8+ T cells from blood, with Jurkat cell RNA spiked in. Subset given: FACS-sorted CD8+CD4-CCR7+CD45RA+ naive T cells. The origin of the receptors is a human donor in good health. Some libraries in this study had Jurkat cell RNA spiked in.

CDR3 bases: TGTGCCAGCAGCTTTAGCCCAGCCTCCCCCCAGTACTTC. Amino acids: CASSFSPASPQYF. The chain has TRBV5-8 and TRBJ2-5; D remains unclear. The CDR3 length is 13 residues. Trimming took 2 bases from V and 9 from J, leaving 14 bases between them. Germline CDR1 reads SGHTS; CDR2 reads YDEGEE.

Concerning this clonotype: A junction boundary mismatches the germline segment, possibly from a read error. The chain employs TRBV4-3 and TRBJ2-7, with D perhaps matching TRBD2 (6 bases). This CDR3 is built from 15 residues. CDR1 and CDR2 from the germline V gene are LGHNA and YSLEER. Written as DNA, the CDR3 is TGCGTCAGCAGCCAAGACGCGACTAGTTTCCCCGAGCAGTACTTC. It translates to CVSSQDATSFPEQYF.

This clonotype was observed a handful of times. The chain carries TRBV4-1 and TRBJ2-7, with D maybe TRBD2 (6 bases). In germline, CDR1 is MGHRA, CDR2 YSYEKL. The V and J ends lost 1 base and 2 bases respectively, with 12 bases between them. CDR3 length equals 15 residues. DNA for the CDR3: TGCGCCAGCAGCCAAGCTGGCGGGATCACCTACGAGCAGTACTTC. Its protein is CASSQAGGITYEQYF.

This chain uses TRBV10-1 with TRBJ2-1; no firm D call. In germline, CDR1 is WNHNN, CDR2 SYGVQD (reference sequence). The CDR3 contains 14 residues. V gave up 5 bases and J gave up 3 bases, with 11 bases separating them. CDR3 DNA: TGCGCCAGCAGTCCTCTTGAGGACTACAATGAGCAGTTCTTC. Protein product: CASSPLEDYNEQFF.

This clonotype appeared a few times. A read error is possible here, since a much larger clone lies one base away. The chain combines TRBV7-2 with TRBJ2-7, with D unclear. Germline V CDR1 and CDR2: SGHTA, FQGNSA. With 8 bases removed from V and 5 bases from J, the gap between germline ends came to 13 bases. The CDR3 runs to 12 residues. CDR3 amino acids: CASCPGRHEQYF. In DNA form, the CDR3 reads TGTGCCAGCTGCCCTGGTCGGCACGAGCAGTACTTC. Full variable domain (remainder filled in from reference TRBV7-2 and TRBJ2-7): GAGVSQSPSNKVTEKGKDVELRCDPISGHTALYWYRQSLGQGLEFLIYFQGNSAPDKSGLPSDRFSAERTGGSVSTLTIQRTQQEDSAVYLCASCPGRHEQYFGPGTRLTVT.

The CDR3 region is CASSVGGPQPQHF. For the CDR3, the DNA is TGTGCCAGCAGTGTTGGTGGGCCTCAGCCCCAGCATTTT. The chain uses TRBV2 and TRBJ1-5; D not certain. Germline-derived CDR1 and CDR2 are SNHLY and FYNNEI. This CDR3 is 13 amino acids long. V was trimmed by 4 bases and J by 6 bases, leaving 10 bases between them.